The present TCR beta chain was sequenced within a study of T-cell memory formation after mild COVID-19. One entry per CDR3 protein results from TCRdb running MiXCR on the 5' RACE reads. The repertoire holds more than 150,000 distinct CDR3 sequences, with under 20% as singletons. V gave up 4 bases and J gave up 5 bases, with 11 bases separating them. The CDR3 covers 14 residues. Germline CDR1 MDHEN, CDR2 SYDVKM. The origin of this receptor is a man between 18 and 35 years old who had mild COVID-19 (a few samples of this study predate the infection). Cell type and time point are not known. The J gene is TRBJ2-2, the V gene TRBV28, with D unclear. The sample was PBMCs or a T cell subset sorted from them (not recorded which). In nucleotides, the CDR3 is TGTGCCAGCAGTTCTGGTGGTTGGACCGGGGAGCTGTTTTTT. It is translated as CASSSGGWTGELFF.